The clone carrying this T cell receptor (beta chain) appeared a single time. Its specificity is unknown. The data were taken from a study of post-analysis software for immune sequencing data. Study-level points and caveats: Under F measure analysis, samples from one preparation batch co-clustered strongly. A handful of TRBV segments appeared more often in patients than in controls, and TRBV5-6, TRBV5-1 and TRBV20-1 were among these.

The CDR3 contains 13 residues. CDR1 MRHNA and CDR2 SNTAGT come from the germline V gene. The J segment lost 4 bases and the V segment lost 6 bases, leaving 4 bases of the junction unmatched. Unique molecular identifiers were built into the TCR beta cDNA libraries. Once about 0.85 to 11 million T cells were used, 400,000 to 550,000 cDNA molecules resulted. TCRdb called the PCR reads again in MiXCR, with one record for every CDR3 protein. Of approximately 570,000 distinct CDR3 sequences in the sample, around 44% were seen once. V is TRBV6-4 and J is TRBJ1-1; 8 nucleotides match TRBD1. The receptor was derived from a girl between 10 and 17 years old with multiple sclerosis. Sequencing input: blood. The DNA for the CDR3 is TGTGCCAGCAGCAGCCAGGGGGCCACTGAAGCTTTCTTT. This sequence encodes CASSSQGATEAFF.